The rows below give T cell receptor beta chains drawn from one sample of a study of blood T cell repertoires in COVID-19. Measured with immunoSEQ multiplex PCR; TCRdb has only the in-frame clones, and not every one. This sample has just over 650,000 clones, with 70% to 90% found just once. The specimen was peripheral blood. Every receptor here comes from a woman in her late teens or twenties with acute or convalescent COVID-19. The conserved cysteine and the conserved F or W are not part of the CDR3 here.

TRBJ1-5,TRBV6-5,ASRGTGNQPQH
TRBJ1-6,TRBV7-2,ASSLVRDTYNSPLH
TRBJ2-2,TRBV27,ASSFLESPSGELF
TRBJ1-3,TRBV3-1/TRBV3-2,ASSRGQVGNTIY
TRBJ2-1,TRBV7-9,ASSSLVNEQF
TRBJ1-6,TRBV13,ASSLGLNSPLH
TRBJ1-3,TRBV3-1/TRBV3-2,ASSYINPGQGRDSGNTIY
TRBJ1-5,TRBV27,ASSLGPYQPQH
TRBJ2-2,TRBV5-6,ASSSPGELF
TRBJ2-1,TRBV6-5,ASTGTGASYNEQF
TRBJ1-1,TRBV9,ASSVVGASNTEAF
TRBJ1-6,TRBV19,ASKDSSSYNSPLH
TRBJ2-1,TRBV27,ASSSSSLGQGPYNEQF
TRBJ2-2,TRBV30,AWSVTGYTGELF
TRBJ2-1,TRBV15,ATSQGGTGDNEQF
TRBJ2-7,TRBV6-2/TRBV6-3,ASSLLAGSSYEQY
TRBJ2-7,TRBV4-2,ASRQAGGPNWEQY
TRBJ1-2,TRBV2,ASSEGQGGYGYT
TRBJ1-3,TRBV7-6,ASSPLPRQSISGNTIY
TRBJ1-2,TRBV1,TSSLQAPEVYGYT
TRBJ1-2,TRBV28,ASSPTGGYGYT
TRBJ2-6,TRBV5-4,ASSGGHLLGANVLT
TRBJ1-6,TRBV19,ASSTPTGGAYNSPLH
TRBJ1-3,TRBV9,ASSVAQWRGGNTIY
TRBJ1-6,TRBV7-9,ASSPDMYNSPLH
TRBJ1-1,TRBV20-1,SANIHTEAF
TRBJ2-3,TRBV6-2/TRBV6-3,ASSYSVAGGRGDTQY
TRBJ1-2,TRBV5-4,ASSLQGAFGYT
TRBJ1-5,TRBV6-5,ASTVTGVGNQPQH
TRBJ2-7,TRBV7-2,ASSLRLRDRF
TRBJ2-7,TRBV9,ASSVGLASSYEQY
TRBJ2-3,TRBV21-1,ASSKVRGGEGTDTQY
TRBJ1-4,TRBV27,ASSGWGANEKLF
TRBJ2-1,TRBV15,ATSRGLAGGYNEQF
TRBJ1-5,TRBV19,ASSSRWGGNQPQH
TRBJ1-1,TRBV5-8,ASSFGGLMNTEAF
TRBJ2-5,TRBV29-1,SSGFGTDQETQY
TRBJ2-2,TRBV5-4,ASSDLLVLNTGELF
TRBJ2-7,TRBV5-1,ASSEGPSYEQY
TRBJ2-1,TRBV6-5,ASRPGQGNNEQF
TRBJ2-4,TRBV7-9,ASSLTSGGVVAKNIQY
TRBJ1-3,TRBV19,ASSAGTSGNTIY
TRBJ2-3,TRBV24-1,ATSSGGLRDTQY
TRBJ1-5,TRBV2,ASSAPGNQPQH
TRBJ1-2,TRBV12-3/TRBV12-4,ASSTDINYGYT
TRBJ1-1,TRBV9,ASSVGQGTGMNTEAF
TRBJ1-2,TRBV30,AWTRQGGHGYT
TRBJ2-3,TRBV13,ASSPRVRGTDTQY
TRBJ2-7,TRBV6-5,ASRNTAYEQY
TRBJ2-1,TRBV5-1,ASSSGTSGGPPYNEQF
TRBJ2-1,TRBV27,ASSYQGRIWQF
TRBJ1-2,TRBV19,ASIGREGYT
TRBJ2-7,TRBV5-1,ASSWDRITYEQY
TRBJ2-3,TRBV24-1,ATSDLGTGGPDTQY
TRBJ1-2,TRBV29-1,SVEEPGQGSRVSGYT
TRBJ1-1,TRBV19,ASSIGRGLNTEAF
TRBJ2-3,TRBV11-2,ASSPRLTSTDTQY
TRBJ1-6,TRBV27,ASRRSGSGDSPLH
TRBJ1-3,TRBV7-9,ASSRSWDSSGNTIY